These 14 T cell receptor beta chains came from one sample sequenced in a study of early T cells in non-severe SARS-CoV-2 infection. MiXCR, applied by TCRdb to the 5' RACE reads, yields one record per CDR3 protein. Counted here are around 61,000 distinct CDR3 sequences, about 14% occurring once; the ten biggest clones make up approximately 4%. The input for sequencing was whole blood, taken at baseline. The source of these receptors is an adult who was a healthcare worker with PCR-confirmed SARS-CoV-2 infection or an uninfected control (not recorded which).

As DNA, the CDR3 is TGTGCCAGCAGCCAAGATAGGGGGTATGGAGACATTCAGTACTTC. Encoded protein: CASSQDRGYGDIQYF. The J gene is TRBJ2-4, the V gene TRBV4-2; D may be TRBD1 (6 bases). Germline V lookup: CDR1 LGHNA, CDR2 YNFKEQ. This CDR3 has 15 residues. V was clipped by 0 bases and J by 8 bases, with 14 bases between them.

This clonotype has a handful of counts. The gene calls are TRBV5-6 and TRBJ2-2; tentatively, D is TRBD2 (5 bases). The CDR3 consists of 15 residues. The V end was cut by 2 bases, the J end by 4 bases, with 12 bases between. Germline V gene sequence: CDR1 SGHDT, CDR2 YYEEEE. The CDR3 coding sequence is TGTGCCAGCAGCTTAAGGGAGTTGATCACCGGGGAGCTGTTTTTT. This gives the protein CASSLRELITGELFF. The complete variable domain, with remaining parts taken from reference TRBV5-6 and TRBJ2-2, reads DAGVTQSPTHLIKTRGQQVTLRCSPKSGHDTVSWYQQALGQGPQFIFQYYEEEERQRGNFPDRFSGHQFPNYSSELNVNALLLGDSALYLCASSLRELITGELFFGEGSRLTVL.

This clonotype was recorded a few times. The V and J genes are TRBV7-2 and TRBJ2-3; D is undetermined. The V gene's germline CDR1 is SGHTA and CDR2 FQGNSA. Trimming left V 1 base short and J 0 bases short, with 8 bases between. This CDR3 spans 15 amino acids. CDR3 in amino acids: CASSLVETSTDTQYF. CDR3 nucleotides: TGTGCCAGCAGCTTAGTAGAGACCAGCACAGATACGCAGTATTTT.

The chain uses TRBV5-1 and TRBJ2-7; TRBD1 matches 8 bases. The J segment lost 6 bases and the V segment lost 4 bases, leaving 9 bases of the junction unmatched. The length of the CDR3 is 14 residues. Germline assignment: CDR1 SGHRS and CDR2 YFSETQ. In nucleotides, the CDR3 is TGCGCCAGCAGCCTCGGACAGGGAGACTCCGAGCAGTACTTC. It encodes CASSLGQGDSEQYF.

The chain is built from TRBV28 and TRBJ1-1; no definite D call. The V end lost 4 bases, the J end lost 0 bases, and 9 bases lay between the germline ends. Germline V CDR1 and CDR2: MDHEN, SYDVKM. The CDR3 length is 14 residues. CDR3 DNA sequence: TGTGCCAGCAGTTCTTTAGGGTTGAACACTGAAGCTTTCTTT. Amino acid sequence: CASSSLGLNTEAFF. Supplemented by reference TRBV28 and TRBJ1-1, the full variable domain reads DVKVTQSSRYLVKRTGEKVFLECVQDMDHENMFWYRQDPGLGLRLIYFSYDVKMKEKGDIPEGYSVSREKKERFSLILESASTNQTSMYLCASSSLGLNTEAFFGQGTRLTVV.

The genes are TRBV2 and TRBJ2-3; TRBD2 matches 7 bases. The germline CDR1 and CDR2 sequences are SNHLY and FYNNEI. The trim removed 5 bases at V and 1 base at J, leaving 6 bases unmatched. The CDR3 extends over 15 amino acids. CDR3 residues: CASSPPSGGTDTQYF. In DNA, the CDR3 is TGTGCCAGCAGTCCTCCTAGCGGTGGCACAGATACGCAGTATTTT.

This chain joins TRBV12-3 or TRBV12-4 and TRBJ1-1; a possible D gene is TRBD1 (5 bases). Trimming cost V 7 bases and J 2 bases, with 20 bases left between them. This CDR3 is 16 amino acids long. CDR3 DNA sequence: TGTGCCAGCAAGTTCCCTGGGTCGAGGGACAACACTGAAGCTTTCTTT. Residues: CASKFPGSRDNTEAFF.

The chain couples TRBV12-3 or TRBV12-4 to TRBJ2-1; D is tentatively TRBD1 or TRBD2 (6 bases each). The CDR3 is 14 residues long. V lost 6 bases and J lost 6, with 15 bases in between. In DNA, the CDR3 is TGTGCCAGCAGGGGGGCGGGATTCCGCAATGAGCAGTTCTTC. It codes for CASRGAGFRNEQFF.

This clonotype was counted between two and nine times. The chain joins TRBV28 to TRBJ2-7; D might be TRBD1 (6 bases). The germline gives CDR1 MDHEN, CDR2 SYDVKM. This CDR3 contains 14 residues. V lost 5 bases and J 4 bases, leaving 15 bases between the germline ends. CDR3 amino acids: CASSTTGEIYEQYF. The CDR3 DNA is TGTGCCAGCAGTACGACAGGCGAAATTTACGAGCAGTACTTC.

This clonotype was seen more than once but under ten times. J is TRBJ1-5 and V is TRBV6-2 or TRBV6-3; the D gene is possibly TRBD1 (5 bases). CDR3 length equals 13 residues. Trimming shortened V by 6 bases and J by 8 bases, and 14 bases separated the two germline ends. Germline CDR1 and CDR2: MNHEY and SVGEGT. Here the CDR3 DNA reads TGTGCCAGCAGGCGGAATCAGGGTGAGCCCCAGCATTTT. This codes for CASRRNQGEPQHF.

The chain recombines TRBV5-6 with TRBJ2-1; 8 bases match TRBD2. Germline V gives CDR1 SGHDT, CDR2 YYEEEE. V shed 2 bases and J 9 bases; nucleotides not matched to a gene: 16. The CDR3 loop spans 17 amino acids. CDR3 nucleotides: TGTGCCAGCAGCTTTCCCCCGGGAGGGGGGAAGTTGGGTGAGCAGTTCTTC. Amino acid sequence: CASSFPPGGGKLGEQFF.

This clonotype was recorded a few times. The V and J genes are TRBV27 and TRBJ2-1, with a weak D call TRBD2 (5 bases). The V gene's germline CDR1 is MNHEY and CDR2 SMNVEV (reference sequence). The CDR3 length is 13 residues. V shed 3 bases and J shed 9 bases, with 12 bases lying between them. CDR3 sequence reads: CASSFGGLGEQFF. The CDR3 DNA is TGTGCCAGCAGTTTTGGCGGGCTCGGTGAGCAGTTCTTC.

The sample holds a few counts of this clonotype. The rearrangement uses TRBV6-6 and TRBJ1-5, with TRBD1 matching over 11 bases. The CDR3 consists of 14 residues. J gave up 7 bases and V 6 bases, and 5 bases lay outside the gene matches. CDR1 and CDR2 (germline): MNHNY, SVGAGI (reference sequence). The CDR3 reads CASRRDRGGQPQHF. In DNA, the CDR3 is TGTGCCAGCAGAAGGGACAGGGGGGGCCAGCCCCAGCATTTT.

This clonotype appeared a few times. Given a much more abundant clone one base away, this may be a read error. The chain is built from TRBV7-8 and TRBJ2-2, with D tentatively TRBD2 (6 bases). This CDR3 has 14 amino acids. Germline loops: CDR1 SGHVS, CDR2 FQNEAQ. The CDR3 coding sequence is TGTGTCAGCAGCTCGGGACTCCTCAACGGGGAGCTGTTTTTT. Translated, it gives CVSSSGLLNGELFF.